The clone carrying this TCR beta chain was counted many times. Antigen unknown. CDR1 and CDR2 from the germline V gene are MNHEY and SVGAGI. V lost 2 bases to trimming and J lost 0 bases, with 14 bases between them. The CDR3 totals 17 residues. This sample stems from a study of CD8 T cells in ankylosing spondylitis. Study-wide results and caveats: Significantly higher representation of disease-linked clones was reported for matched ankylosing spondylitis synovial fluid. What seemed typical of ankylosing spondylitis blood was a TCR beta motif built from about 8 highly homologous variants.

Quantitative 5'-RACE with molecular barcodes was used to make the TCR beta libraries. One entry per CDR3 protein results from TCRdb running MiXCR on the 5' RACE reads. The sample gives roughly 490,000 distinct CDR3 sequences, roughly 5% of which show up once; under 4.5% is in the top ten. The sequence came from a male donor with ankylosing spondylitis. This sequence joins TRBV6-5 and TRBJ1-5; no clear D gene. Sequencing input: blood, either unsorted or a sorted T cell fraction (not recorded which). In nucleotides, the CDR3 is TGTGCCAGCAGTTACCCGAAAGGCACTAATAGCAATCAGCCCCAGCATTTT. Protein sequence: CASSYPKGTNSNQPQHF.